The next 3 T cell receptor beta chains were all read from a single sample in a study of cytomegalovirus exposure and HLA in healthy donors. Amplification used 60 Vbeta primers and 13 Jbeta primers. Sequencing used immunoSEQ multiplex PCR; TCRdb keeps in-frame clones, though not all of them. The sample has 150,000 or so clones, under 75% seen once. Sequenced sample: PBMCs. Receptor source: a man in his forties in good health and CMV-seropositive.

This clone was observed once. Here the CDR3 DNA reads TGCGCCAGCAGCACCGAGTGGGGAGGGGATAACTATGGCTACACCTTC. It is translated as CASSTEWGGDNYGYTF. This chain joins TRBV5-1 and TRBJ1-2; possibly TRBD1 for D (5 bases). Germline V CDR1 and CDR2: SGHRS, YFSETQ. This CDR3 spans 16 amino acids. The germline V and J ends were trimmed by 4 bases and 1 base, with 17 bases remaining between them.

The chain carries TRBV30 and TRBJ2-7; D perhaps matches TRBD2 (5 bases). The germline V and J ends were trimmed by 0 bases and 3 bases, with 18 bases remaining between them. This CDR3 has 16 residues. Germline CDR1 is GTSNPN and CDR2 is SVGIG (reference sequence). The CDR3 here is CAWSVRTRVLSYEQYF. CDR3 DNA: TGTGCCTGGAGTGTAAGGACGAGGGTCCTGAGCTACGAGCAGTACTTC.

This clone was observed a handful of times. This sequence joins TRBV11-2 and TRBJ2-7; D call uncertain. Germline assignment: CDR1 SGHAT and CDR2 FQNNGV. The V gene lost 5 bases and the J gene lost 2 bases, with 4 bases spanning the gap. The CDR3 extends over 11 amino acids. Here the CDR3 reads CASSHPYEQYF. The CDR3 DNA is TGTGCCAGCAGCCATCCCTACGAGCAGTACTTC. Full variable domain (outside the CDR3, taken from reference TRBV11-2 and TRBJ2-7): EAGVAQSPRYKIIEKRQSVAFWCNPISGHATLYWYQQILGQGPKLLIQFQNNGVVDDSQLPKDRFSAERLKGVDSTLKIQPAKLEDSAVYLCASSHPYEQYFGPGTRLTVT.